This T cell receptor beta chain is drawn from a study of CD8+CD57+ T cells in acquired aplastic anemia. Study-level information: For CD4+ cells, healthy donors had an average of approximately 9.8 million reads.

This clonotype was picked up many times. This CDR3 spans 13 amino acids. The V gene's germline CDR1 is SGDLS and CDR2 YYNGEE. V dropped 0 bases and J dropped 7 bases, with 8 bases sitting between them. Investigators profiled TCR beta VDJ and CDR3 from genomic DNA template. TCRdb recomputed calls from the reads with MiXCR, one row per CDR3 protein. Here the sample spans roughly 200,000 distinct CDR3 sequences, 60% to 65% being singletons. The sequencing input was sorted CD4+, CD8+, or CD8+CD57+ T cells (not recorded which) from PBMCs. This clonotype was sampled from a human donor in good health. This chain uses TRBV9 with TRBJ2-1; unclear D gene. CDR3 DNA: TGTGCCAGCAGCGTAGAATACCCTAATGAGCAGTTCTTC. Translated: CASSVEYPNEQFF.